This TCR beta chain was found in a study of T cells after yellow fever vaccination. Universal primer sites and UMIs were introduced during 5'RACE template-switching synthesis of TCR cDNA. Each CDR3 protein is one row after TCRdb ran MiXCR on the 5' RACE reads. The data contain some 390,000 distinct CDR3 sequences, 6.2% of them singletons. This clonotype was counted ten times or more. The V end lost 0 bases, the J end lost 1 base, and 7 bases lay between the germline ends. The germline V gene encodes CDR1 LGHNA and CDR2 YSLEER. CDR3 size: 14 residues. The sequence was collected from a man aged 30 to 39 who received the YFV17D yellow fever vaccine. Sequencing used PBMCs, obtained 5 days after the yellow fever booster vaccination. The chain carries TRBV4-3 and TRBJ2-7; D is uncertain. The CDR3 region has the DNA TGCGCCAGCAGCCAAGATAAGGTTTCCTACGAGCAGTACTTC. Translation gives CASSQDKVSYEQYF.